At least ten counts were recorded for the clone carrying this T cell receptor beta chain. No antigen is known for it. RNA served as the template for amplifying TCR beta CDR3 regions. Second-round multiplex PCR came after first-round RT-PCR with HTBI primers. MiXCR, applied by TCRdb to the multiplex PCR reads, yields one record per CDR3 protein. The table includes some 170,000 distinct CDR3 sequences, approximately 40% detected once. The length of the CDR3 is 13 residues. V shed 5 bases and J 8 bases; nucleotides not matched to a gene: 8. The V gene's germline CDR1 is MNHEY and CDR2 SMNVEV (reference sequence). This entry belongs to a study of Graves' ophthalmopathy and Graves' hyperthyroidism. The PBMCs originated from around 10 ml of fresh peripheral blood. General study points: Classification of ophthalmopathy versus stable hyperthyroidism by a 13-signature model yielded around 90% sensitivity and roughly 80% specificity. Blood was where most expanded thyroid clonotypes above 0.001 frequency also turned up.

Sequencing was performed on peripheral blood. The clonotype originates from a man aged 25-45 years with Graves' ophthalmopathy. The rearrangement uses TRBV27 and TRBJ1-2, with 7 bases matching TRBD1. The CDR3 spells CASSADRRRGYTF. The CDR3 DNA is TGTGCCAGCAGTGCGGACAGGAGAAGGGGCTACACCTTC.